These 20 T cell receptor beta chains came from one sample sequenced in a study of molecular identifiers for immune sequencing clone quantification. A single record per CDR3 protein comes from TCRdb applying MiXCR to the PCR reads. The table has around 460,000 distinct CDR3 sequences, 20% to 25% seen once; the top ten hold approximately 0.8%. The sequencing sample was made of naive CD8+ T cells from blood, with Jurkat cell RNA spiked in. The subset: FACS-sorted CD8+CD4-CCR7+CD45RA+ naive T cells. The receptor set was obtained from a human donor in good health. Some libraries in this study had Jurkat cell RNA spiked in.

This chain uses TRBV5-4 with TRBJ2-2, with 8 bases that match TRBD2. Germline CDR1 SGHNT, CDR2 YYREEE (reference sequence). J gave up 7 bases and V 3 bases, and 5 bases lay outside the gene matches. The CDR3 extends over 14 amino acids. The CDR3, as DNA: TGTGCCAGCAGCTCGACTAGCGTGGGCGGGGAGCTGTTTTTT. Translating gives CASSSTSVGGELFF.

This clonotype was recorded many times. This sequence joins TRBV7-9 and TRBJ2-7; TRBD1 agrees at 10 bases. This CDR3 contains 14 residues. Germline loops: CDR1 SEHNR, CDR2 FQNEAQ (reference sequence). Trimming removed 2 bases from V and 6 bases from J; junction bases left unmatched: 4. The CDR3 DNA follows: TGTGCCAGCAGCTTAACGGGACAGGGGACCGAGCAGTACTTC. Its translation: CASSLTGQGTEQYF.

Concerning this clonotype itself: A much larger clone sits a single nucleotide away, making a read error possible. The V gene is TRBV20-1, the J gene TRBJ2-7, with D perhaps being TRBD1 or TRBD2 (5 bases each). The length of the CDR3 is 13 residues. Germline V gene data show CDR1 as DFQATT and CDR2 as SNEGSKA (reference sequence). Here the CDR3 DNA reads TGCAGTACTAGAGGGGTGGATCCCTACGAGCAGTACTTC. Its protein product is CSTRGVDPYEQYF.

This clonotype was detected ten times or more. The chain recombines TRBV19 with TRBJ2-3; D unclear. This CDR3 contains 14 residues. V was shortened by 2 bases and J by 5 bases, with 11 bases between the two germline ends. CDR1 is LNHDA and CDR2 is SQIVND in the germline V gene (reference sequence). This chain's CDR3 is CASSIKDGGDTQYF. The CDR3 coding sequence is TGTGCCAGTAGTATAAAAGACGGTGGAGATACGCAGTATTTT.

This sequence joins TRBV29-1 and TRBJ2-3; D is ambiguous. Germline CDR1 and CDR2: SQVTM and ANQGSEA. V was clipped by 2 bases and J by 0 bases, with 6 bases between them. The CDR3 covers 13 residues. CDR3 in amino acids: CSVETVSTDTQYF. As DNA, the CDR3 is TGCAGCGTTGAAACAGTAAGCACAGATACGCAGTATTTT.

This clonotype occurred many times. This sequence joins TRBV5-3 and TRBJ2-7; the match to TRBD1 covers 8 bases. TRBV5-3 is an ORF, with its function uncertain. With 6 bases clipped from V and 4 bases from J, the junction kept 9 bases outside the gene matches. The CDR3 extends over 14 amino acids. CDR3 protein: CARNTGDRRYEQYF. Here the CDR3 DNA reads TGTGCCAGAAACACGGGGGACAGGAGGTACGAGCAGTACTTC.

Turning to this clonotype: The conserved phenylalanine or tryptophan is not found at the CDR3 terminus, so this likely reflects a read error. The CDR3 DNA follows: TGTGCCAGCAGTGCGATGAACACTGAAGCTTTCTCT. Translation gives CASSAMNTEAFS. The rearrangement uses TRBV25-1 and TRBJ1-1; no clear D gene. V gave up 4 bases and J gave up 0 bases, with 3 bases separating them. Germline CDR1 and CDR2: MGHDK and SYGVNS. The CDR3 spans 12 residues.

Here the CDR3 DNA reads TGCGCCAGCAGCCAAGACATGCAGGGAGCCGGGGCCTACGAGCAGTACTTC. Residues: CASSQDMQGAGAYEQYF. The V and J genes are TRBV4-3 and TRBJ2-7, with D perhaps given as TRBD1 or TRBD2 (5 bases each). The CDR3 has 17 residues. Germline V gene lookup returns CDR1 LGHNA and CDR2 YSLEER. V shed 0 bases and J shed 2 bases, with 17 bases lying between them.

Turning to this clonotype: A much larger clone differs from this one at a single base, so this may be a read error. This chain connects TRBV6-6 to TRBJ1-5; D unclear. Germline-derived CDR1 and CDR2 are MNHNY and SVGAGI (reference sequence). The CDR3 has 15 residues. The V and J ends lost 7 bases and 3 bases respectively, with 16 bases between them. The CDR3 region is CASNSWGRDNQPQHF. The CDR3 coding sequence is TGTGCCAGCAATTCGTGGGGTAGGGACAATCAGCCCCAGCATTTT.

The chain uses TRBV30 and TRBJ2-7; D gene unclear. The CDR3 is made up of 13 amino acids. The V gene's germline CDR1 is GTSNPN and CDR2 SVGIG (reference sequence). V was shortened by 1 base and J by 5 bases, with 12 bases between the two germline ends. The CDR3 spells CAWSGALGNEQYF. CDR3 DNA sequence: TGTGCCTGGAGTGGGGCCTTGGGCAACGAGCAGTACTTC.

With regard to this clonotype: The germline gene is not matched at one end of the junction; a read error may be the cause. The chain joins TRBV7-6 to TRBJ2-5; D not certain. This CDR3 contains 15 residues. The germline V gene has CDR1 SGHVS and CDR2 FNYEAQ. The CDR3 nucleotides read TGTGCCAGCAGCTCCACCGTAGAGTTTGACGAGATCCAGTACTTC. Its translation: CASSSTVEFDEIQYF.

As regards this clonotype: A much larger clone lies one base from this, so it may be a read error. The chain recombines TRBV6-6 with TRBJ2-3, with 7 bases lining up with TRBD2. This CDR3 contains 14 residues. Germline CDR1 is MNHNY and CDR2 is SVGAGI (reference sequence). After removal of 10 bases from V and 5 bases from J, the junction contained 12 bases not matched to a gene. CDR3 sequence reads: CANTVGGVRDTQYF. As DNA, the CDR3 is TGTGCCAACACCGTGGGAGGGGTGAGAGATACGCAGTATTTT.

This clonotype was observed many times. The chain is built from TRBV4-3 and TRBJ1-2; D perhaps matches TRBD1 (6 bases). Trimming took off 0 bases at V and 6 bases at J, with 11 bases between the two ends. Germline assignment: CDR1 LGHNA and CDR2 YSLEER. The CDR3 is 14 residues long. This CDR3 is CASSQDWPGDGYTF. The CDR3 nucleotides read TGCGCCAGCAGCCAAGATTGGCCAGGGGATGGCTACACCTTC.

Only one count was recorded for this clonotype. V usage is TRBV16 and J usage is TRBJ1-2; D is unresolved. The germline gives CDR1 KGHSY, CDR2 FQNENV. Trimming shortened V by 1 base and J by 4 bases, and 22 bases separated the two germline ends. CDR3 length: 18 residues. The CDR3 sequence: CASSQLNILPGRGYGYTF. The CDR3 bases are TGTGCCAGCAGCCAATTAAACATCCTTCCAGGCCGGGGCTATGGCTACACCTTC.

This clonotype was seen at least ten times. The V call is TRBV29-1, the J call TRBJ1-1; D is unresolved. The CDR3 sequence is 10 residues long. CDR1 is SQVTM, CDR2 ANQGSEA, per germline. V was trimmed by 6 bases and J by 6 bases, leaving 8 bases between them. The chain's CDR3 is CSVGAAEAFF. The CDR3 DNA is TGCAGCGTGGGTGCAGCTGAAGCTTTCTTT. The full variable domain, its missing parts supplied by reference TRBV29-1 and TRBJ1-1, is SAVISQKPSRDICQRGTSLTIQCQVDSQVTMMFWYRQQPGQSLTLIATANQGSEATYESGFVIDKFPISRPNLTFSTLTVSNMSPEDSSIYLCSVGAAEAFFGQGTRLTVV.

This clonotype was found many times. This chain's CDR3 is CASSEGTGSNQPQHF. CDR3 DNA: TGTGCCAGCAGTGAAGGGACAGGAAGCAATCAGCCCCAGCATTTT. The chain is built from TRBV2 and TRBJ1-5; 7 nucleotides align to TRBD1. The CDR3 covers 15 residues. The germline V gene encodes CDR1 SNHLY and CDR2 FYNNEI. The junction had 1 base not matched to a gene; V was cut back by 1 base and J by 1 base.

This clonotype occurred a few times. The chain links TRBV4-1 to TRBJ1-1; TRBD1 might be the D (6 bases). The CDR3 is 18 amino acids. Germline CDR1 reads MGHRA; CDR2 reads YSYEKL. V lost 1 base to trimming and J lost 2 bases, with 20 bases between them. CDR3 coding DNA: TGCGCCAGCAGCCAAGGTTCGGGCAGGGGCCCAATTAACACTGAAGCTTTCTTT. This encodes CASSQGSGRGPINTEAFF.

This clonotype was recorded only once. A read error is possible here, since a much larger clone lies one base away. This chain uses TRBV5-6 with TRBJ2-5; D may be TRBD1 or TRBD2 (5 bases each). Per germline, CDR1 SGHDT and CDR2 YYEEEE. V was trimmed by 0 bases and J by 4 bases, leaving 19 bases between them. CDR3 length equals 17 residues. CDR3 DNA: TGTGCCAGCAGCTTGGCCTTGGGGGTACTTGTTGGAGAGACCCAGTACTTC. Amino acids: CASSLALGVLVGETQYF.

The sample holds many counts of this clonotype. The chain combines TRBV20-1 with TRBJ2-5; a weak D match, TRBD2 (7 bases). This CDR3 spans 14 amino acids. The germline V and J ends were trimmed by 0 bases and 4 bases, with 12 bases remaining between them. CDR1 and CDR2 from the germline V gene are DFQATT and SNEGSKA (reference sequence). CDR3 in DNA: TGCAGTGCTAGAGATAGGGGGGGGCCAGAGACCCAGTACTTC. Its translation: CSARDRGGPETQYF.

The J gene is TRBJ2-2, the V gene TRBV4-1; D gene ambiguous. With 5 bases removed from V and 1 base from J, the gap between germline ends came to 11 bases. The CDR3 has 15 residues. Germline CDR1 and CDR2: MGHRA and YSYEKL. The CDR3 region has the DNA TGCGCCAGCAGCTTCCGACATGAGAACACCGGGGAGCTGTTTTTT. Residues: CASSFRHENTGELFF.